One and the same sample provided the 4 T cell receptor beta chains below, sequenced in a study of CD8 T cells in ankylosing spondylitis (dated by TCRdb to 2015 to 2018). Library construction relied on 5' RACE. Data came from an Illumina HiSeq 2500. TCRdb cleaned the public reads at Q25 with fastp, built clones with MiXCR and kept in-frame beta chains. Identical CDR3 proteins give one entry, which carries the most common genes and DNA. The sample table lists about 150,000 distinct CDR3 sequences, more than 40% of them with a count of one. The top ten clonotypes cover 13% to 15% of the sample. Sequencing used synovial fluid, either unsorted or a sorted T cell fraction (not recorded which). Source of these receptors: a male donor with ankylosing spondylitis.

V usage is TRBV5-6 and J usage is TRBJ2-1, with TRBD2 identical over 12 bases. Germline lookup yields CDR1 SGHDT and CDR2 YYEEEE. The CDR3 is 16 residues long. Trimming at V came to 4 bases and at J to 7 bases, leaving 9 bases not matched to a gene. CDR3 DNA: TGTGCCAGCAGCCAACCGGGACTAGCGGGTCGGAATGAGCAGTTCTTC. Its translation: CASSQPGLAGRNEQFF. The full variable domain, in which reference TRBV5-6 and TRBJ2-1 provide the parts outside the CDR3, is DAGVTQSPTHLIKTRGQQVTLRCSPKSGHDTVSWYQQALGQGPQFIFQYYEEEERQRGNFPDRFSGHQFPNYSSELNVNALLLGDSALYLCASSQPGLAGRNEQFFGPGTRLTVL.

This chain uses TRBV12-3 or TRBV12-4 with TRBJ1-2; 8 bases agree with TRBD1. V shed 6 bases and J 0 bases; nucleotides not matched to a gene: 15. This CDR3 has 18 residues. The CDR3 region is CASRPSGGQALSNYGYTF. The CDR3 DNA reads TGTGCCAGCAGACCTAGTGGGGGACAGGCCTTATCTAACTATGGCTACACCTTC.

V gene TRBV12-3 or TRBV12-4 combines with J gene TRBJ2-1, with unresolved D. The CDR3 sequence is 16 residues long. The V gene lost 6 bases and the J gene lost 6 bases, with 21 bases spanning the gap. The CDR3 DNA sequence: TGTGCCAGCAGCTCCGTCCCGACTGGAACCGGCAATGAGCAGTTCTTC. Its protein is CASSSVPTGTGNEQFF.

This clonotype was counted at least ten times. The rearrangement uses TRBV15 and TRBJ2-1; no clear D gene. V was cut by 0 bases and J by 2 bases, with 8 bases left in between. There are 15 residues in the CDR3. The germline V gene has CDR1 LNHNV and CDR2 YYDKDF (reference sequence). The CDR3 DNA follows: TGTGCCACCAGCAGAGAGAGCACCCCCTACAATGAGCAGTTCTTC. As protein: CATSRESTPYNEQFF.